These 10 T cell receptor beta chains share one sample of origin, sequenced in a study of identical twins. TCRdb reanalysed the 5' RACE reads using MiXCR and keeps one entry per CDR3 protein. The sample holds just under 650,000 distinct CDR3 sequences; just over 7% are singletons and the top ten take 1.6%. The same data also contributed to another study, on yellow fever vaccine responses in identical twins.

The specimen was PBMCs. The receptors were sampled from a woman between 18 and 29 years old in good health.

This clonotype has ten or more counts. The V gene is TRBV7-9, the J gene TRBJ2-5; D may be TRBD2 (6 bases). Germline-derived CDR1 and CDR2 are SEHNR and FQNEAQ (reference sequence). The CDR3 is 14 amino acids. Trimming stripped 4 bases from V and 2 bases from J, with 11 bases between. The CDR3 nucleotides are TGTGCCAGCAGCTACCAAGGAGGGCAAGAGACCCAGTACTTC. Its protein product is CASSYQGGQETQYF.

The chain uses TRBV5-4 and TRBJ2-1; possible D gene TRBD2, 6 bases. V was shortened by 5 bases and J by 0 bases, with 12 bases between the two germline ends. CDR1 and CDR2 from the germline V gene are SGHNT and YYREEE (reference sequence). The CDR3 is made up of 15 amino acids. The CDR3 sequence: CASSSGTDSYNEQFF. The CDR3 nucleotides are TGTGCCAGCAGTTCCGGGACTGACTCCTACAATGAGCAGTTCTTC.

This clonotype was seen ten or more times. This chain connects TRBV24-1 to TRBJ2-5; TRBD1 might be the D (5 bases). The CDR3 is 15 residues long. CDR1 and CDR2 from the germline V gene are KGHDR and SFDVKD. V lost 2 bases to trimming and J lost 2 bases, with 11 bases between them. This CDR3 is CATSDSLTAQETQYF. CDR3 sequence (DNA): TGTGCCACCAGTGATTCCTTGACAGCTCAAGAGACCCAGTACTTC.

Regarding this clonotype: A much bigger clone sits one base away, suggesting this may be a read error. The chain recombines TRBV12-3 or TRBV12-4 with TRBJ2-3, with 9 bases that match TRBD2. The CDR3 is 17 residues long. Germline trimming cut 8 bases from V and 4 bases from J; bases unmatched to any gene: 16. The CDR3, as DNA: TGTGCCAGCTCCCCCCTCGTGGGACTAGCAGGAGCAGATACGCAGTATTTT. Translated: CASSPLVGLAGADTQYF.

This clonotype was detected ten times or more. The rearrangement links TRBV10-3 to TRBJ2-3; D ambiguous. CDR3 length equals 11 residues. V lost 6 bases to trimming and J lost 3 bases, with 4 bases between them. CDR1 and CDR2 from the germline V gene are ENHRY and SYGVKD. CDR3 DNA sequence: TGTGCCATCAGCACTACAGATACGCAGTATTTT. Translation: CAISTTDTQYF.

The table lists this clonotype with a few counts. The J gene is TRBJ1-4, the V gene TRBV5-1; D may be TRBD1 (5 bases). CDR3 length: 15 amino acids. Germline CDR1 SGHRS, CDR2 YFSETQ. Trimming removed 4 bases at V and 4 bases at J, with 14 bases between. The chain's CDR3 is CASSPSGGNNEKLFF. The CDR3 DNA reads TGCGCCAGCAGCCCGAGTGGGGGAAATAATGAAAAACTGTTTTTT.

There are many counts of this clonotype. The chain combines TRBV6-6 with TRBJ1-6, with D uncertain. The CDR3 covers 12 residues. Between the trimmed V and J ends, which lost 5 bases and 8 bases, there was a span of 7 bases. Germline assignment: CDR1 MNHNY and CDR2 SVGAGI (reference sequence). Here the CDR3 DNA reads TGTGCCAGCAGTCCGGACCATTCACCCCTCCACTTT. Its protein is CASSPDHSPLHF.

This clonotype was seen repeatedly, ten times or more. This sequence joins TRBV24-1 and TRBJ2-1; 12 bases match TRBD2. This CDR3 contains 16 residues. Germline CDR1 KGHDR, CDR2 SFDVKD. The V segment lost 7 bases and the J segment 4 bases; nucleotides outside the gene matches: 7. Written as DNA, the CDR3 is TGTGCCACCAGCTCACTCACTAGCGGGGGGTACAATGAGCAGTTCTTC. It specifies CATSSLTSGGYNEQFF.

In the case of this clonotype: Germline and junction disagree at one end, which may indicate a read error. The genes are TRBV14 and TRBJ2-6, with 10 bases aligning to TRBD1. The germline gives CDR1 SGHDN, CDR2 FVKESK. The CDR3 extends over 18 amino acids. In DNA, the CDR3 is TGTGCCAGCAGCCAATCCCGGGACAGGGGCTCTGGGGCCTACGTCCTGACTTTC. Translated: CASSQSRDRGSGAYVLTF.

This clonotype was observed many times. CDR3 residues: CASSYRAHNEQFF. CDR3 nucleotides: TGTGCCAGCAGCTACCGGGCCCACAATGAGCAGTTCTTC. The rearrangement uses TRBV9 and TRBJ2-1; no clear D. V lost 4 bases to trimming and J lost 5 bases, with 10 bases between them. Germline CDR1 SGDLS, CDR2 YYNGEE. The CDR3 sequence is 13 residues long. Together with reference TRBV9 and TRBJ2-1, the CDR3 gives the full variable domain: DSGVTQTPKHLITATGQRVTLRCSPRSGDLSVYWYQQSLDQGLQFLIQYYNGEERAKGNILERFSAQQFPDLHSELNLSSLELGDSALYFCASSYRAHNEQFFGPGTRLTVL.